This T cell receptor (beta chain) was identified in a study of T cell responses to AZD1222 COVID-19 vaccine. Study results and caveats: White British donors predominated, females outnumbered males, and clonal diversity was possibly underestimated. Spike-specific TCR breadth and depth rose after two AZD1222 doses.

Here immunoSEQ multiplex PCR was the method, and the copy in TCRdb shows in-frame clones only, minus some. The repertoire includes approximately 77,000 clones, roughly 90% of them detected once, and roughly 4.7% sits in the top ten. The CDR3 is 17 residues long. In germline, CDR1 is SGHTA, CDR2 FQGNSA. The trim removed 5 bases at V and 3 bases at J, leaving 13 bases unmatched. With regard to this clone: Its antigen is not identified.

The chain links TRBV7-2 to TRBJ1-1, with 9 bases aligning to TRBD1. The source of this sequence is an adult who received the AZD1222 COVID-19 vaccine. The sequencing here drew on peripheral blood, taken 28 days after the second AZD1222 dose. The CDR3 nucleotides read TGTGCCAGCAGCCACAACAGGGGGCGCAATCCGGACACTGAAGCTTTCTTT. As protein: CASSHNRGRNPDTEAFF.